This TCR beta chain was identified in a study of regulatory dendritic cells for organ transplantation. Study summary: Day 6 dendritic cell cultures were stimulated with LPS. Study conclusions and caveats: Memory CD8+ T cells were the most oligoclonal; naive cells were highly diverse. The authors noted considerable between-person heterogeneity in alloreactive memory CD8+ cells. Mature dendritic cells appeared to drive more memory CD8+ clonal expansion than regulatory ones.

This table comes from immunoSEQ multiplex PCR, and its TCRdb copy is limited to in-frame clones, with some not included. The table includes over 8,500 clones, 75% detected once. V was trimmed by 6 bases and J by 4 bases, leaving 9 bases between them. This CDR3 comprises 11 residues. CDR1 is SQVTM and CDR2 is ANQGSEA in the germline V gene. Allogeneic regulatory or mature dendritic cells were co-cultured for 5 days with CFSE-labeled sorted T cells at 1:10. This clone is a singleton in its sample. What it binds is not known. The sequencing sample was made of memory CD4+ T cells from blood cultured with regulatory dendritic cells. Noted subset: CD45RO+ memory T cells. V is TRBV29-1 and J is TRBJ2-5; tentative D call: TRBD2 (5 bases). The sequence derives from a human donor in good health. The CDR3: CSVRRAETQYF. CDR3 sequence (DNA): TGCAGCGTCCGGCGGGCAGAGACCCAGTACTTC.